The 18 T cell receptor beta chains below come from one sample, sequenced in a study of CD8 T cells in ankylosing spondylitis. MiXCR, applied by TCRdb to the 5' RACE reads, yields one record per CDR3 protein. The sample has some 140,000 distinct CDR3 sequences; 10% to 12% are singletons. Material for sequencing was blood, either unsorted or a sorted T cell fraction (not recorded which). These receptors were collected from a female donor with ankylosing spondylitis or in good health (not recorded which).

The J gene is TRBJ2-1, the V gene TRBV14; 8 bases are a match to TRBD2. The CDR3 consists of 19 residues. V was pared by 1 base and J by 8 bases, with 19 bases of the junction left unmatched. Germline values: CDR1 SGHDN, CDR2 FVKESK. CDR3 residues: CASSQVDLVTAGGVYEQFF. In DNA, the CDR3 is TGTGCCAGCAGCCAAGTGGATCTAGTGACGGCCGGGGGGGTCTATGAGCAGTTCTTC.

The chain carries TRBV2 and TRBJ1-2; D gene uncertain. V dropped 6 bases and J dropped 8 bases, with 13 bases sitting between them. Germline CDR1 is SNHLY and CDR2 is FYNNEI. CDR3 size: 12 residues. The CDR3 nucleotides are TGTGCCAGCAGGGGCCCGATTATGGGCTACACCTTC. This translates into CASRGPIMGYTF.

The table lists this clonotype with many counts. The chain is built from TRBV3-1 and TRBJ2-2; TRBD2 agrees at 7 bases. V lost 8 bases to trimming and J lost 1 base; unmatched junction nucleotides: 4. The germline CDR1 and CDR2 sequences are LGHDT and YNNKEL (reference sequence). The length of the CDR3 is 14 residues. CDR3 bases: TGTGCCAGCTCGGGACTACTGAACACCGGGGAGCTGTTTTTT. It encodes CASSGLLNTGELFF.

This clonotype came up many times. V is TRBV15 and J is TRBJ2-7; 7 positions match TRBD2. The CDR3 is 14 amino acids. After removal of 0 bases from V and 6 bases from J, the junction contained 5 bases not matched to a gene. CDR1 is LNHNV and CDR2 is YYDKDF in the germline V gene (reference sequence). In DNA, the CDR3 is TGTGCCACCAGCAGAGAAAGGGGACTACCCGAGCAGTACTTC. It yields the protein CATSRERGLPEQYF. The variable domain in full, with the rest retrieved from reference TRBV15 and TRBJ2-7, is DAMVIQNPRYQVTQFGKPVTLSCSQTLNHNVMYWYQQKSSQAPKLLFHYYDKDFNNEADTPDNFQSRRPNTSFCFLDIRSPGLGDTAMYLCATSRERGLPEQYFGPGTRLTVT.

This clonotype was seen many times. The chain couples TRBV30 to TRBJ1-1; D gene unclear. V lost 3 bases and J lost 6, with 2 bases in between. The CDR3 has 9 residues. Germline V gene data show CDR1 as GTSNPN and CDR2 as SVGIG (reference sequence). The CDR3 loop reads CAWSPEAFF. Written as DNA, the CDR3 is TGTGCCTGGAGCCCTGAAGCTTTCTTT. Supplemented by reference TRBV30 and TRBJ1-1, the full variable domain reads SQTIHQWPATLVQPVGSPLSLECTVEGTSNPNLYWYRQAAGRGLQLLFYSVGIGQISSEVPQNLSASRPQDRQFILSSKKLLLSDSGFYLCAWSPEAFFGQGTRLTVV.

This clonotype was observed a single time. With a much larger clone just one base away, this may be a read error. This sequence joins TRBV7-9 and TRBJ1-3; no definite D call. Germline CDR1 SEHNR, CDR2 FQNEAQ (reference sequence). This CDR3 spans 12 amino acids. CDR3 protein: CASSASGNAIYF. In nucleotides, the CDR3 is TGTGCCAGCAGCGCCTCTGGAAACGCCATATATTTT.

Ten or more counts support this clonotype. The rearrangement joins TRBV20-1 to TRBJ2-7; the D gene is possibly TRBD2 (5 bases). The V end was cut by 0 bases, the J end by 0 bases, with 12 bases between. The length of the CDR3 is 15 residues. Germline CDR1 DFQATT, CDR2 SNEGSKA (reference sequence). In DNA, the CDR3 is TGCAGTGCTAGAGATACCCCCCGGGACTCCTACGAGCAGTACTTC. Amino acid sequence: CSARDTPRDSYEQYF.

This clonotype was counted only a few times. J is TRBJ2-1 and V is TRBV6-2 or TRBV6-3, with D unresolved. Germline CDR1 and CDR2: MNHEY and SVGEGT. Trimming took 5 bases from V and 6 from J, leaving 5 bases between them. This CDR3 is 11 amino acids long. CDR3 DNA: TGTGCCAGCAGTATCTCCAATGAGCAGTTCTTC. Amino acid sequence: CASSISNEQFF.

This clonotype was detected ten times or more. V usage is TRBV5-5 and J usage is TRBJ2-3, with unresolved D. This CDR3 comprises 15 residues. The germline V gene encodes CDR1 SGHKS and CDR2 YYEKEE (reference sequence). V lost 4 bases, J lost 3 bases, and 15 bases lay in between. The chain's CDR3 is CASSPDFLGTDTQYF. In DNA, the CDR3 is TGTGCCAGCAGCCCCGACTTCCTAGGGACAGATACGCAGTATTTT.

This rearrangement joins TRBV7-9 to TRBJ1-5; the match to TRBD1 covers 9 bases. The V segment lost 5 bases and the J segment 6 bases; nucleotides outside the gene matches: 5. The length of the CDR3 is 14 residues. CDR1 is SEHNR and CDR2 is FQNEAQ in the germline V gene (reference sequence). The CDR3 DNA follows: TGTGCCAGCAGCCAAACAGGGGGCGGTCAGCCCCAGCATTTT. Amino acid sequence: CASSQTGGGQPQHF.

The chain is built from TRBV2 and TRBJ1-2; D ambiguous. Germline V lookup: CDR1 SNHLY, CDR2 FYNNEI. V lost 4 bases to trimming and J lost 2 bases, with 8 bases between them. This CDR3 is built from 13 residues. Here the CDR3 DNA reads TGTGCCAGCAGTGCCGACGGGAACTATGGCTACACCTTC. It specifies CASSADGNYGYTF.

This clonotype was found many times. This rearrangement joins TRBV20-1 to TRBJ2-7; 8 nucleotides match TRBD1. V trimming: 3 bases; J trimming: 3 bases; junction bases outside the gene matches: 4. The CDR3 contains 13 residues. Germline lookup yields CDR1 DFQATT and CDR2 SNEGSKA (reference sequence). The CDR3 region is CSARDRDLYEQYF. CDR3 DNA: TGCAGTGCTAGGGACAGGGACCTCTACGAGCAGTACTTC.

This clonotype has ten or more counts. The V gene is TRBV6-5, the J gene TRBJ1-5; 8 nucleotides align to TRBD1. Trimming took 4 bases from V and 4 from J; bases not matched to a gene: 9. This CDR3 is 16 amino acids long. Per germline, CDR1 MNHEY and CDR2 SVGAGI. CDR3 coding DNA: TGTGCCAGCAGTTCCTTGACAGGGGCCAAGAATCAGCCCCAGCATTTT. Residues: CASSSLTGAKNQPQHF.

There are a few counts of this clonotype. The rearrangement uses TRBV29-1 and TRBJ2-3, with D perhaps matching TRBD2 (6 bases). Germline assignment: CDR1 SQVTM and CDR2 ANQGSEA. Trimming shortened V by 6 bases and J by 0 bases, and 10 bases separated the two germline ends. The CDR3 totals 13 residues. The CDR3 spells CSVAGRSTDTQYF. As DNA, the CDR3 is TGCAGCGTCGCCGGGAGAAGCACAGATACGCAGTATTTT.

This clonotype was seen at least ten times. The CDR3 sequence: CASSPQPGENIQYF. The CDR3 DNA follows: TGTGCCAGCAGTCCCCAACCGGGGGAAAACATTCAGTACTTC. The chain is built from TRBV28 and TRBJ2-4; TRBD2 might be the D (6 bases). This CDR3 has 14 amino acids. Deletions cut 5 bases from V and 5 bases from J, with 13 bases between. Germline CDR1 and CDR2: MDHEN and SYDVKM.

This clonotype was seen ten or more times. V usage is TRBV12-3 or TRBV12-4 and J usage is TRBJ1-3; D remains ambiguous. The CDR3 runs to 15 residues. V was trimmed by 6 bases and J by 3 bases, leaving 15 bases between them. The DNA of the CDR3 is TGTGCCAGCAGCATAGACGGCGGAGGTGGAAACACCATATATTTT. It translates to CASSIDGGGGNTIYF.

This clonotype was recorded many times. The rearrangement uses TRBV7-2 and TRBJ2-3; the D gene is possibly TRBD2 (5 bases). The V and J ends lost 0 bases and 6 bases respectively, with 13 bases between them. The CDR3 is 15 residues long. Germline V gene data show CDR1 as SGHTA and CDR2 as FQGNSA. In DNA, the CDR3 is TGTGCCAGCAGCTTAGCGACCGGCGGGTTGGATACGCAGTATTTT. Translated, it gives CASSLATGGLDTQYF.

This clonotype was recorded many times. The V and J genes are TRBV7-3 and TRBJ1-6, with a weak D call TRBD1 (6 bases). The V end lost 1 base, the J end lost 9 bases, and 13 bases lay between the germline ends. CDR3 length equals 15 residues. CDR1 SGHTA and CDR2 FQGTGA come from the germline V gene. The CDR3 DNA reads TGTGCCAGCAGCTTAATCGCGGGGGCGGCTTCACCCCTCCACTTT. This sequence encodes CASSLIAGAASPLHF.